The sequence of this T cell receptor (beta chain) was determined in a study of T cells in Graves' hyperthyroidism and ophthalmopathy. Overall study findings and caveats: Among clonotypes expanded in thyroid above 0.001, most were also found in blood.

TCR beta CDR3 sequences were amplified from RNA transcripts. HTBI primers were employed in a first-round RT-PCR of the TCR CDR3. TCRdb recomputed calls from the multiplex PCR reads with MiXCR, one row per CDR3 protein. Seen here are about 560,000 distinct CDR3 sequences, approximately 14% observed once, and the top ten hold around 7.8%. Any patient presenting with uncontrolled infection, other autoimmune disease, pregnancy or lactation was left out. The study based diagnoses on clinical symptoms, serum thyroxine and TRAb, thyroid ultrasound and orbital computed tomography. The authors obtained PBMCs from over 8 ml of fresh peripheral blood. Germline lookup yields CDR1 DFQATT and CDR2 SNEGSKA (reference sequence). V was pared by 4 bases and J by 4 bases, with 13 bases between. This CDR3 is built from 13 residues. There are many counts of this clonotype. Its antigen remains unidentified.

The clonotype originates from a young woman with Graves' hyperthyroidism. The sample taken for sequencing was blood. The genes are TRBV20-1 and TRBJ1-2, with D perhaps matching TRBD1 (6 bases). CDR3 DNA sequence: TGCAGTGCTACGGATGGAGGGGGCTATGGCTACACCTTC. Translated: CSATDGGGYGYTF.